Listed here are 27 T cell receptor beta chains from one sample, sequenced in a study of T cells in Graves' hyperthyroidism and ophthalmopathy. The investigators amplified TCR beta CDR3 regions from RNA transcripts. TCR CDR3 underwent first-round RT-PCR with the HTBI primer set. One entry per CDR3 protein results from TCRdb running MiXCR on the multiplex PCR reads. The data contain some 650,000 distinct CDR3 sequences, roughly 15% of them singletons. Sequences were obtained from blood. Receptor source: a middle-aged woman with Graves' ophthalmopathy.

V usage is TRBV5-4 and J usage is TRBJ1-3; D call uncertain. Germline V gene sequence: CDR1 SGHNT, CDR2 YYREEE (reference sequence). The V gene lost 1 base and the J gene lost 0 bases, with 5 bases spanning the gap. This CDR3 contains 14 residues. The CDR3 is CASSLRSSGNTIYF. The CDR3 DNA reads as TGTGCCAGCAGCTTGCGGTCCTCTGGAAACACCATATATTTT.

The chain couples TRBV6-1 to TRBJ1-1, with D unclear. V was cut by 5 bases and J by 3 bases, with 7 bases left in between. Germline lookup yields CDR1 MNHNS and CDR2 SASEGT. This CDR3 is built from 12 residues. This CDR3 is CASSYADTEAFF. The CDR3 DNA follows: TGTGCCAGCAGTTACGCGGACACTGAAGCTTTCTTT.

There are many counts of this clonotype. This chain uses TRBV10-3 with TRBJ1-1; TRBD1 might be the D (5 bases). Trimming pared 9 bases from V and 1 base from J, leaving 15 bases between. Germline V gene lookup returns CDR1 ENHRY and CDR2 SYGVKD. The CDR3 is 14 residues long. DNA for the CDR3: TGTGCCATAAGAAGTGGGACCCAGAACACTGAAGCTTTCTTT. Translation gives CAIRSGTQNTEAFF.

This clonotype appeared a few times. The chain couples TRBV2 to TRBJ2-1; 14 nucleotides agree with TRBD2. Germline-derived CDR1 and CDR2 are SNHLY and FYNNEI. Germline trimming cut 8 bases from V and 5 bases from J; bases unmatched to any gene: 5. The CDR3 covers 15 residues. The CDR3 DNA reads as TGTGCCAGCGCCCGGACTAGCGGGGGGCACAATGAGCAGTTCTTC. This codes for CASARTSGGHNEQFF.

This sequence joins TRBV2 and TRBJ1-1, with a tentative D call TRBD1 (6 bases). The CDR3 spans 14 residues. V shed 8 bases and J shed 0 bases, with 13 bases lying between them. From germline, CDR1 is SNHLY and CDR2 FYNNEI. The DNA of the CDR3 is TGTGCCAGCGCTGAGAACAGGGTGAACACTGAAGCTTTCTTT. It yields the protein CASAENRVNTEAFF.

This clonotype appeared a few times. CDR3 loop: CSVTTRLAGGNEQFF. CDR3 DNA sequence: TGCAGCGTTACAACTCGACTAGCGGGAGGTAATGAGCAGTTCTTC. This chain links TRBV29-1 with TRBJ2-1; 13 bases are shared with TRBD2. V lost 5 bases and J lost 7; bases outside the gene matches: 8. CDR1 and CDR2 (germline): SQVTM, ANQGSEA. The CDR3 is 15 amino acids.

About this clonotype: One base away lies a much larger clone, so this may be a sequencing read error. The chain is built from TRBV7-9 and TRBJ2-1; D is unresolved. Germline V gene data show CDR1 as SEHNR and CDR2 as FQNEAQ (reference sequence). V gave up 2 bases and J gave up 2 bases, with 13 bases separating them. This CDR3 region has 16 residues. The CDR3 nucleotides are TGTGCCAGCAGCTTATCGGCGGCCAGCCCCTACAATGAGCAGTTCTTC. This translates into CASSLSAASPYNEQFF.

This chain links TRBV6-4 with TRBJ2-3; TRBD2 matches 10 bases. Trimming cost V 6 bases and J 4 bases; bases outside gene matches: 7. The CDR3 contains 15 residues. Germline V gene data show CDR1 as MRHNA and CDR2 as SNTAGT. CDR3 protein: CASRPEAGGADTQYF. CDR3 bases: TGTGCCAGCAGACCCGAAGCGGGAGGGGCAGATACGCAGTATTTT.

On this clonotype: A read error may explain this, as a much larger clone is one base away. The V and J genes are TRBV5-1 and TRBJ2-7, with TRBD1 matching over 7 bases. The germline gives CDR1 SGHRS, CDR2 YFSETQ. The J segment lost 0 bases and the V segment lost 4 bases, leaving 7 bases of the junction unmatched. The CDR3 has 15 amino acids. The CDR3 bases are TGCGCCAGCAGCCTGCTGGGACAGAGCTCCTACGAGCAGTACTTC. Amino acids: CASSLLGQSSYEQYF.

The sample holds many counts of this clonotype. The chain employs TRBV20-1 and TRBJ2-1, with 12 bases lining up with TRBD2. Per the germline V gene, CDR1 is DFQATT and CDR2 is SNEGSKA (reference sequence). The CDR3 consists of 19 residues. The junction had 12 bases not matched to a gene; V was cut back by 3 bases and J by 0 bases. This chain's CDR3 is CSASSNGLAGRSSYNEQFF. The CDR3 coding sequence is TGCAGTGCTAGCTCAAACGGACTAGCGGGGCGTTCCTCCTACAATGAGCAGTTCTTC.

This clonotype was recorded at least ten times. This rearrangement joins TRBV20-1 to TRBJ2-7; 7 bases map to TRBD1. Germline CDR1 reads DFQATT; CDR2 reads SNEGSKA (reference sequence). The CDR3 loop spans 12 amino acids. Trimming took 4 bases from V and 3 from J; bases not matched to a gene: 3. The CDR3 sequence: CSATTGIYEQYF. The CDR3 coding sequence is TGCAGTGCTACGACAGGGATCTACGAGCAGTACTTC.

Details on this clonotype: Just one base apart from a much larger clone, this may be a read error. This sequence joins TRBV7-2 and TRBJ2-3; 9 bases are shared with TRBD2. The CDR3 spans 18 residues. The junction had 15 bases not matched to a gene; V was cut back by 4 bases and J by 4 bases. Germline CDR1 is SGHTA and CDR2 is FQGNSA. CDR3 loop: CASSSFGGRAWGSDTQYF. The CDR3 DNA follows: TGTGCCAGCAGCTCCTTTGGCGGGAGGGCGTGGGGCTCAGATACGCAGTATTTT.

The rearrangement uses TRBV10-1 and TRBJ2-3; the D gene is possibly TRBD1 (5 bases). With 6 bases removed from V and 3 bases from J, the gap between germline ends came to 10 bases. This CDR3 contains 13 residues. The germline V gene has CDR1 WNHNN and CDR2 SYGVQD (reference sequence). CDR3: CASRDTLTDTQYF. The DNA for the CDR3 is TGCGCCAGCAGGGACACCTTGACAGATACGCAGTATTTT.

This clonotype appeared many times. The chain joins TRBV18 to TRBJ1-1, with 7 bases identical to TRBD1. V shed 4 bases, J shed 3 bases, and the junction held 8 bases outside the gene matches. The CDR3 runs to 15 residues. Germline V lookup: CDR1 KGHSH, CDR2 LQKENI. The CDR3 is CASSQQQGRHTEAFF. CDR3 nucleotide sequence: TGTGCCAGCTCACAACAACAGGGGAGGCACACTGAAGCTTTCTTT.

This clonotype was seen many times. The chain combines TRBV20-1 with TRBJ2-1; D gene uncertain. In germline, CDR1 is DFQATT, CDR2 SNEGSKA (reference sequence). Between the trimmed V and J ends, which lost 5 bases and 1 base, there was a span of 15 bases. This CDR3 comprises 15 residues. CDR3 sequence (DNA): TGCAGTGCTCGGGCCCTCCTATCTTCCTACAATGAGCAGTTCTTC. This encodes CSARALLSSYNEQFF.

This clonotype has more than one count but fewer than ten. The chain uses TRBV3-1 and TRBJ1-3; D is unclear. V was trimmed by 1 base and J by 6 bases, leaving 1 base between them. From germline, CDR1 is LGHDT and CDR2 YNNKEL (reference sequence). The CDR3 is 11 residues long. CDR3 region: CASSQANTIYF. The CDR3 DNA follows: TGTGCCAGCAGCCAAGCAAACACCATATATTTT.

The CDR3 spells CASSLTPTGFTSYEQYF. CDR3 DNA: TGTGCCAGCAGTTTAACGCCGACCGGGTTCACCTCCTACGAGCAGTACTTC. The chain links TRBV28 to TRBJ2-7; D is unresolved. The CDR3 is made up of 17 amino acids. The germline V gene encodes CDR1 MDHEN and CDR2 SYDVKM. The V end lost 2 bases, the J end lost 0 bases, and 17 bases lay between the germline ends.

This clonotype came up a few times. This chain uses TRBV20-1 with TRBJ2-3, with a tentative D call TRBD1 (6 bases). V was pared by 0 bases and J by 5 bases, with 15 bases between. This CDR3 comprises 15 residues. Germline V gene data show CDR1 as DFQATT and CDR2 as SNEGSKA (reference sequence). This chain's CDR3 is CSARDPTGRVDTQYF. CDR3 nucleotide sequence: TGCAGTGCTAGAGATCCGACAGGAAGGGTAGATACGCAGTATTTT.

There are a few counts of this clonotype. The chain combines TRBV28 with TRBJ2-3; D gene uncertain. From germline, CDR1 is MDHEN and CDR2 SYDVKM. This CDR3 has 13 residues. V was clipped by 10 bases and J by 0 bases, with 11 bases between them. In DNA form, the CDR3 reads TGTGCCACCACCCGGGTTAGCACAGATACGCAGTATTTT. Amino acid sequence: CATTRVSTDTQYF.

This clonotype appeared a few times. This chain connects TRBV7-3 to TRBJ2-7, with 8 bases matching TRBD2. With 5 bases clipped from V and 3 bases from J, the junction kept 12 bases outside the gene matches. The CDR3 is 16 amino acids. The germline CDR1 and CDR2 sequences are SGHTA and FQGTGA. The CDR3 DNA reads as TGTGCCAGCAGCGAGAAAATCGCTAGCGGGTGCTACGAGCAGTACTTC. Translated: CASSEKIASGCYEQYF.

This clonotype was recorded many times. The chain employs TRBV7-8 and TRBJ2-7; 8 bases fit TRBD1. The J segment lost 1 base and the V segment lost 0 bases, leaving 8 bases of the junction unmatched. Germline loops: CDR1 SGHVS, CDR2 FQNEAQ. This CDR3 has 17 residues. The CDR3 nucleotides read TGTGCCAGCAGCTTAGCCCCATGGGGGACAGGTTCCTACGAGCAGTACTTC. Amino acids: CASSLAPWGTGSYEQYF.

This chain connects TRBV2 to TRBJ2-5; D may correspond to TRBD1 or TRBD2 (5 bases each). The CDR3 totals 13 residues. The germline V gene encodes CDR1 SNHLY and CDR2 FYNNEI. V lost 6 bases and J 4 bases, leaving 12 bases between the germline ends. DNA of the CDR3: TGTGCCAGCAGGGCCGGGACCGTAGAGACCCAGTACTTC. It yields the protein CASRAGTVETQYF. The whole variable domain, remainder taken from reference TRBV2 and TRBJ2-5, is EPEVTQTPSHQVTQMGQEVILRCVPISNHLYFYWYRQILGQKVEFLVSFYNNEISEKSEIFDDQFSVERPDGSNFTLKIRSTKLEDSAMYFCASRAGTVETQYFGPGTRLLVL.

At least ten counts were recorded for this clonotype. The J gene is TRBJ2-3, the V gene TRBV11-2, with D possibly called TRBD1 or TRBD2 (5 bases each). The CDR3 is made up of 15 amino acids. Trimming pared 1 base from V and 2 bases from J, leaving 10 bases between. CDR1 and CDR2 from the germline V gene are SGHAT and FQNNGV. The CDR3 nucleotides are TGTGCCAGCAGCTTAGGGGGACGGATCACAGATACGCAGTATTTT. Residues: CASSLGGRITDTQYF.

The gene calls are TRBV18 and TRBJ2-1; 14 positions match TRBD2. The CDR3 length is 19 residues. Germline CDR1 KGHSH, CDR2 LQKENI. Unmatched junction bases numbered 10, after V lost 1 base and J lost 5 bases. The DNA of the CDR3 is TGTGCCAGCTCACCACAGCGACTAGCGGGAGGGGGCTGGAACAATGAGCAGTTCTTC. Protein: CASSPQRLAGGGWNNEQFF.

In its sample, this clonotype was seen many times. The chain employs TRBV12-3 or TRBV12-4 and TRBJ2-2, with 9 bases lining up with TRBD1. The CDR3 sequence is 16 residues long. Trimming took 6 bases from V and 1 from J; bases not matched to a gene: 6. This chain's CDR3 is CASRPTGQGNTGELFF. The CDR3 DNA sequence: TGTGCCAGCAGACCCACGGGACAGGGGAACACCGGGGAGCTGTTTTTT.

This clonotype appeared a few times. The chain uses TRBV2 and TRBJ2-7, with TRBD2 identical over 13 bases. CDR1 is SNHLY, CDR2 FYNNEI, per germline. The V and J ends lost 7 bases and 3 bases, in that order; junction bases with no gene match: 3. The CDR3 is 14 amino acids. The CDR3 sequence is CASIWTSGSYEQYF. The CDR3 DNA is TGTGCCAGCATCTGGACTAGCGGGAGCTACGAGCAGTACTTC. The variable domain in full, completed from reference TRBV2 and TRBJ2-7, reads EPEVTQTPSHQVTQMGQEVILRCVPISNHLYFYWYRQILGQKVEFLVSFYNNEISEKSEIFDDQFSVERPDGSNFTLKIRSTKLEDSAMYFCASIWTSGSYEQYFGPGTRLTVT.

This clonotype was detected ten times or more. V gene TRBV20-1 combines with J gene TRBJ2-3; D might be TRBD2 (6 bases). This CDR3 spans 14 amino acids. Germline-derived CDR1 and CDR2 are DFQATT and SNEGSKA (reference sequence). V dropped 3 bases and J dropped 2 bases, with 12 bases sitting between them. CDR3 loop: CSASLGTYTDTQYF. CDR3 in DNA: TGCAGTGCTAGTTTGGGGACTTACACAGATACGCAGTATTTT.